These 18 T cell receptor beta chains originate from one sample sequenced in a study of shared clonotypes between healthy human individuals (dated by TCRdb to 2018 to 2021). Receptors were amplified or captured by the immunoSEQ multiplex PCR assay. The clones in this table, taken by TCRdb from immuneACCESS, are in-frame only. Not every clone is retained; where verified, under half of the shortfall comes from an unresolved V gene, and the cause of the rest is unknown. Recorded for this sample are nearly 500,000 clones; approximately 80% of them occurred a single time. In total, the top ten clones hold roughly 13% of the sample. Sequencing input: PBMCs. The source is a woman aged 40 to 50 in good health. Some clones in this sample may be carry-over from other donors' samples.

This chain uses TRBV29-1 with TRBJ2-7; D might be TRBD2 (6 bases). The V gene's germline CDR1 is SQVTM and CDR2 ANQGSEA. The CDR3 is made up of 11 amino acids. The V and J ends lost 4 bases and 5 bases respectively, with 9 bases between them. DNA of the CDR3: TGCAGCGTTGGCGGGGTCCACGAGCAGTACTTC. It specifies CSVGGVHEQYF.

The CDR3 DNA reads as TGTGCCAGCTCTGAAGGACTAGCGGGAGGTAACATTCAGTACTTC. Translated, it gives CASSEGLAGGNIQYF. This chain joins TRBV18 and TRBJ2-4; 14 nucleotides align to TRBD2. This CDR3 is 15 amino acids long. With V trimmed by 6 bases and J by 7 bases, 5 bases remained unmatched. The germline V gene encodes CDR1 KGHSH and CDR2 LQKENI. The full variable domain, in which reference TRBV18 and TRBJ2-4 provide the parts outside the CDR3, is NAGVMQNPRHLVRRRGQEARLRCSPMKGHSHVYWYRQLPEEGLKFMVYLQKENIIDESGMPKERFSAEFPKEGPSILRIQQVVRGDSAAYFCASSEGLAGGNIQYFGAGTRLSVL.

The chain carries TRBV27 and TRBJ1-5; 7 bases fit TRBD1. The germline CDR1 and CDR2 sequences are MNHEY and SMNVEV (reference sequence). Unmatched junction bases numbered 13, after V lost 5 bases and J lost 3 bases. CDR3 size: 17 residues. CDR3 in amino acids: CASSPTRQGSNNQPQHF. CDR3 sequence (DNA): TGTGCCAGCAGTCCAACGAGACAGGGCTCGAACAATCAGCCCCAGCATTTT.

CDR3 DNA sequence: TGTGCCAGCAGTGCCCCCCAGGTCCATACGCAGTATTTT. It is translated as CASSAPQVHTQYF. V is TRBV28 and J is TRBJ2-3; the D is unclear. The ends were cut back, 5 bases at V and 7 bases at J, with 13 bases in the middle. The CDR3 covers 13 residues. Germline V gene data show CDR1 as MDHEN and CDR2 as SYDVKM.

The rearrangement links TRBV10-3 to TRBJ2-3; TRBD2 matches at 10 bases. The length of the CDR3 is 16 residues. V shed 4 bases, J shed 2 bases, and the junction held 6 bases outside the gene matches. Germline assignment: CDR1 ENHRY and CDR2 SYGVKD. CDR3 protein: CAISAGAGGPTDTQYF. The CDR3 bases are TGTGCCATCAGTGCCGGAGCGGGAGGGCCCACAGATACGCAGTATTTT.

The chain carries TRBV9 and TRBJ1-3; perhaps TRBD1 as D (5 bases). The CDR3 loop spans 17 amino acids. Germline V gene sequence: CDR1 SGDLS, CDR2 YYNGEE. V was pared by 0 bases and J by 0 bases, with 13 bases between. The CDR3 loop reads CASSVAPGRNSGNTIYF. For the CDR3, the DNA is TGTGCCAGCAGCGTAGCTCCGGGACGAAACTCTGGAAACACCATATATTTT.

This chain connects TRBV10-2 to TRBJ2-3; TRBD2 is a possible D gene (5 bases). The CDR3 sequence is 13 residues long. The V end lost 4 bases, the J end lost 6 bases, and 11 bases lay between the germline ends. Per the germline V gene, CDR1 is WSHSY and CDR2 is SAAADI. CDR3 in amino acids: CASSGTRVDTQYF. The CDR3 DNA reads TGCGCCAGCAGTGGAACGCGGGTTGATACGCAGTATTTT.

This chain joins TRBV7-3 and TRBJ1-1; D not resolved. The V and J ends lost 3 bases and 3 bases respectively, with 23 bases between them. Germline V CDR1 and CDR2: SGHTA, FQGTGA. The CDR3 spans 18 residues. CDR3: CASSFGEGSVVRDTEAFF. DNA of the CDR3: TGTGCCAGCAGCTTTGGGGAAGGGTCAGTAGTTCGGGACACTGAAGCTTTCTTT.

The chain has TRBV19 and TRBJ1-1; no definite D call. The CDR3 totals 13 residues. Per germline, CDR1 LNHDA and CDR2 SQIVND (reference sequence). V gave up 3 bases and J gave up 3 bases, with 8 bases separating them. The DNA for the CDR3 is TGTGCCAGTAGTATGGGTTCCGACACTGAAGCTTTCTTT. This translates into CASSMGSDTEAFF.

The genes are TRBV6-4 and TRBJ1-5, with D hard to call. This CDR3 is 15 amino acids long. Per the germline V gene, CDR1 is MRHNA and CDR2 is SNTAGT. V lost 0 bases and J lost 0, with 6 bases in between. CDR3 protein: CASSDSTYSNQPQHF. The DNA of the CDR3 is TGTGCCAGCAGTGACTCAACATATAGCAATCAGCCCCAGCATTTT.

V and J are TRBV7-2 and TRBJ2-6; 7 bases match TRBD2. The germline CDR1 and CDR2 sequences are SGHTA and FQGNSA. Losses at the gene ends were 4 bases for V and 2 bases for J; bases not matched to a gene: 5. This CDR3 comprises 16 residues. The DNA of the CDR3 is TGTGCCAGCAGCTGGGAGGGATCAGCTGGGGCCAACGTCCTGACTTTC. Translating gives CASSWEGSAGANVLTF.

The J gene is TRBJ2-7, the V gene TRBV18; D is perhaps TRBD1 or TRBD2 (5 bases each). Germline assignment: CDR1 KGHSH and CDR2 LQKENI. The CDR3 consists of 14 residues. Trimming took off 3 bases at V and 2 bases at J, with 11 bases between the two ends. The chain's CDR3 is CASSPGTAPYEQYF. CDR3 nucleotide sequence: TGTGCCAGCTCACCCGGGACGGCCCCCTACGAGCAGTACTTC.

The chain uses TRBV4-2 and TRBJ2-5; 9 positions agree with TRBD2. Trimming removed 0 bases from V and 5 bases from J; junction bases left unmatched: 7. Per germline, CDR1 LGHNA and CDR2 YNFKEQ. There are 16 residues in the CDR3. The CDR3 sequence: CASSQEGGRAGETQYF. The CDR3 nucleotides read TGTGCCAGCAGCCAAGAGGGCGGGAGGGCCGGGGAGACCCAGTACTTC.

The chain has TRBV18 and TRBJ2-7, with D possibly TRBD2 on 5 matching bases. Germline CDR1 is KGHSH and CDR2 is LQKENI. With 3 bases removed from V and 3 bases from J, the gap between germline ends came to 15 bases. The CDR3 sequence is 15 residues long. CDR3 in DNA: TGTGCCAGCTCACCGACGGGAATAGGGTTCTACGAGCAGTACTTC. Translation: CASSPTGIGFYEQYF.

Of note for this clone: Other DNA sequences within the sample encode an identical CDR3. The chain employs TRBV14 and TRBJ1-5; D is uncertain. The V gene lost 4 bases and the J gene lost 3 bases, with 1 base spanning the gap. CDR1 SGHDN and CDR2 FVKESK come from the germline V gene. This CDR3 comprises 11 residues. CDR3 sequence (DNA): TGTGCCAGCAGCCTCAATCAGCCCCAGCATTTT. Translation: CASSLNQPQHF.

A few counts support this clone. V gene TRBV2 combines with J gene TRBJ2-7, with 12 bases that match TRBD2. The CDR3 contains 12 residues. The germline V gene has CDR1 SNHLY and CDR2 FYNNEI. Unmatched junction bases numbered 1, after V lost 8 bases and J lost 5 bases. CDR3 amino acids: CASRLAGDEQYF. In nucleotides, the CDR3 is TGTGCCAGCCGACTAGCGGGAGACGAGCAGTACTTC.

Turning to this clone: A much larger clone lies one base from this, so it may be a read error. V and J are TRBV5-1 and TRBJ1-2; TRBD1 aligns across 7 bases. The germline CDR1 and CDR2 sequences are SGHRS and YFSETQ. The CDR3 covers 12 residues. CDR3 nucleotide sequence: TGCGCCGACCCCGGGACAGTTTATGGCCACACCTTC. It encodes CADPGTVYGHTF.

V usage is TRBV5-1 and J usage is TRBJ1-1; 7 bases align to TRBD1. Germline loops: CDR1 SGHRS, CDR2 YFSETQ. The CDR3 length is 16 residues. Trimming removed 0 bases from V and 2 bases from J; junction bases left unmatched: 7. CDR3 sequence reads: CASSLAPGTVNTEAFF. In nucleotides, the CDR3 is TGCGCCAGCAGCTTGGCCCCCGGGACAGTTAACACTGAAGCTTTCTTT.